This TCR beta chain emerged from a study of tumor-infiltrating lymphocytes in oesophageal squamous cell carcinoma. V was pared by 2 bases and J by 3 bases, with 9 bases between. CDR3 length: 14 amino acids. This clonotype was counted ten times or more. MiXCR, run by TCRdb on the reads, gives a single entry per CDR3 protein. Among approximately 10,000 distinct CDR3 sequences listed, 50% to 65% were seen once. The sample taken for sequencing was blood. The chain links TRBV12-3 or TRBV12-4 to TRBJ2-3, with no clear D. The receptor's source is a female donor with esophageal squamous cell carcinoma. Here the CDR3 reads CASSLSGRTDTQYF. The DNA for the CDR3 is TGTGCCAGCAGTTTATCTGGACGGACAGATACGCAGTATTTT.